Below, one T cell receptor (beta chain) is given with its context. V dropped 7 bases and J dropped 6; count of bases not matched to a gene: 2. Germline CDR1 is LNHDA and CDR2 is SQIVND (reference sequence). The CDR3 is 11 residues long. This record belongs to a study of blood T cell repertoires in COVID-19. The overall study: The study drew acute and convalescent COVID-19 samples from the United States, Italy and Spain. In each case, the material was cDNA or gDNA derived from T cells, B-cell-depleted T cells, or PBMCs.

Per the authors' pipeline: Quantification of nucleated cells was approximated via reference gene primer amplification. Assay: immunoSEQ multiplex PCR; the TCRdb copy retains only in-frame clones and omits some. V, J and clone size derive from that table, while D and trimming were established from the DNA sequence. This table holds around 63,000 clones, roughly 78% found once. The receptor comes from a human donor in a cohort sampled during active COVID-19. The V call is TRBV19, the J call TRBJ2-7; the match to TRBD1 covers 8 bases. Sequences were obtained from peripheral blood. The CDR3 DNA reads as TGTGCCAGTACAGACAGGGGCGAGCAGTACTTC. It encodes CASTDRGEQYF. Supplemented by reference TRBV19 and TRBJ2-7, the full variable domain reads DGGITQSPKYLFRKEGQNVTLSCEQNLNHDAMYWYRQDPGQGLRLIYYSQIVNDFQKGDIAEGYSVSREKKESFPLTVTSAQKNPTAFYLCASTDRGEQYFGPGTRLTVT.